These 3 T cell receptor beta chains were all obtained from the same sample, sequenced in a study of CD8 T cells in ankylosing spondylitis. TCRdb processed the 5' RACE reads anew with MiXCR; each CDR3 protein has one entry. The table includes just under 550,000 distinct CDR3 sequences, roughly 13% detected once. Their antigens are not known. Overall study findings and caveats: A TCR beta motif made of several highly homologous variants seemed typical of ankylosing spondylitis blood.

The sample comprised blood, either unsorted or a sorted T cell fraction (not recorded which). The receptor set was obtained from a male donor with ankylosing spondylitis.

This clonotype has a handful of counts. The J gene is TRBJ2-7, the V gene TRBV7-8, with D possibly being TRBD2 (5 bases). The germline gives CDR1 SGHVS, CDR2 FQNEAQ. Trimming shortened V by 5 bases and J by 3 bases, and 17 bases separated the two germline ends. The CDR3 is 15 amino acids. The CDR3 region is CASSLGFGLRYEQYV. CDR3 bases: TGTGCCAGCAGCCTGGGGTTTGGACTCCGCTACGAGCAGTACGTC.

The V and J genes are TRBV7-9 and TRBJ2-7; D is possibly TRBD1 or TRBD2 (5 bases each). CDR3 length: 14 amino acids. Germline V CDR1 and CDR2: SEHNR, FQNEAQ (reference sequence). V gave up 4 bases and J gave up 3 bases, with 13 bases separating them. The CDR3 DNA sequence: TGTGCCAGCAGCTCAGGGAGTGGCCTCTACGAGCAGTACTTC. This translates into CASSSGSGLYEQYF.

The chain combines TRBV11-2 with TRBJ2-7, with D uncertain. The V end lost 0 bases, the J end lost 2 bases, and 5 bases lay between the germline ends. The CDR3 sequence is 13 residues long. Germline V gives CDR1 SGHAT, CDR2 FQNNGV. The CDR3 DNA follows: TGTGCCAGCAGCTTAGACGCGACCTACGAGCAGTACTTC. This codes for CASSLDATYEQYF.